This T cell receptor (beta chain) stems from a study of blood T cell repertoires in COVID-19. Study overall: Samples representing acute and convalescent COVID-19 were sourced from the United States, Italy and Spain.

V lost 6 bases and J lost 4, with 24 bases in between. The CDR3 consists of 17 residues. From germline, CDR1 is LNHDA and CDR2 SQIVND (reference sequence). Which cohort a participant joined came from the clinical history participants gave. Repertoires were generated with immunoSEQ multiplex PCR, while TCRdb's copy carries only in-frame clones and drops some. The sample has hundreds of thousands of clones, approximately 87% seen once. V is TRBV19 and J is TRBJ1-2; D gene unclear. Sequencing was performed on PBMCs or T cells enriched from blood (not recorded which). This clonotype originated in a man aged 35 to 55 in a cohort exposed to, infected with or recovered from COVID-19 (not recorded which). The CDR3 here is CASRRVGSGHAGYGYTF. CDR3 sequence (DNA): TGTGCCAGTAGAAGAGTCGGCAGCGGCCATGCCGGCTATGGCTACACCTTC. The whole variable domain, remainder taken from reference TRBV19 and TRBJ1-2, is DGGITQSPKYLFRKEGQNVTLSCEQNLNHDAMYWYRQDPGQGLRLIYYSQIVNDFQKGDIAEGYSVSREKKESFPLTVTSAQKNPTAFYLCASRRVGSGHAGYGYTFGSGTRLTVV.